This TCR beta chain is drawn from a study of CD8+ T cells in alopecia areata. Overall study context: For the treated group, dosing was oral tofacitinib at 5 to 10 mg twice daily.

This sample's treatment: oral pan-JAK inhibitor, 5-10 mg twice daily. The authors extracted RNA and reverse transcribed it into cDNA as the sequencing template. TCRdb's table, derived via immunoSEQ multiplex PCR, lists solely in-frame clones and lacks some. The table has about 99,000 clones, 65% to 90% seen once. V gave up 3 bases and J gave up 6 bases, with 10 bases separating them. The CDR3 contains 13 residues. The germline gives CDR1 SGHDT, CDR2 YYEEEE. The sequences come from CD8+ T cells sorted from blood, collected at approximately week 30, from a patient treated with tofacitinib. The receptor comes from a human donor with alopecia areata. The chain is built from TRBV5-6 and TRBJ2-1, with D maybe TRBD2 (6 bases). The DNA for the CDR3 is TGTGCCAGCAGCTCGGGGACTCCCAATGAGCAGTTCTTC. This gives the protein CASSSGTPNEQFF.